This T cell receptor beta chain was identified during a study of T-cell reconstitution after alpha-beta-depleted transplantation in children. Preparation of the TCRbeta library involved a method that used unique molecular identifiers. Each CDR3 protein gets one entry after TCRdb re-called the PCR reads with MiXCR. Found here are some 310,000 distinct CDR3 sequences, around 20% of them singletons; the top ten hold approximately 9.9%. Regarding the study as a whole: Surviving recipient cells, namely T cells and thymic progenitors, were the source of high day-60 TCRbeta diversity in some patients. Diversity and T-cell counts at one year after transplant derived mostly from new T cells. Several hundred expanded graft clones reportedly gave rise to the alpha-beta T cells present about two months after transplant.

In its sample, this clonotype was seen a few times. Antigen: not known. The CDR3 covers 15 residues. Germline V lookup: CDR1 MNHEY, CDR2 SVGAGI. Trimming took 1 base from V and 3 from J; bases not matched to a gene: 6. The starting material was PBMCs, mostly from graft donor cells, obtained 180 days after TCRalphabeta/CD19-depleted stem cell transplant. The TCR sequence derives from a male patient younger than 18 who had a stem cell transplant for acute lymphoblastic leukemia, so the T cells may come from the graft donor. J is TRBJ2-7 and V is TRBV6-5, with 7 bases that match TRBD1. This chain's CDR3 is CASSYLGTALYEQYF. The CDR3 nucleotides read TGTGCCAGCAGTTACTTGGGGACAGCACTCTACGAGCAGTACTTC.